This is a list of T cell receptor beta chains from one sample in a study of blood T cell repertoires in COVID-19. Only in-frame clones appear in the TCRdb table, and some are missing; sequencing was by immunoSEQ multiplex PCR. The data show approximately 210,000 clones, about 79% seen once. The source material was PBMCs or T cells enriched from blood (not recorded which). All receptors come from a woman aged 55-70 years who had recovered from COVID-19. The CDR3 runs from the conserved cysteine through the conserved F or W. A D gene is named only where the DNA matches it firmly. Some rows have no size entry. The others give once, few or many, or a class for an expanded clone.

v_gene	abundance	d_gene	j_gene	CDR3nt	CDR3aa
TRBV14	NA	NA	TRBJ1-2	TGTGCCAGCAGCCAAGAGACAGCTACTAACTATGGCTACACCTTC	CASSQETATNYGYTF
TRBV11-2	NA	TRBD1	TRBJ1-4	TGTGCCAGCAGCTTTAGGGGACAGCCTAATGAAAAACTGTTTTTT	CASSFRGQPNEKLFF
TRBV5-4	few	TRBD1	TRBJ1-5	TGTGCCAGCAGCTTGGGGACAGGGGACGGTCAGCCCCAGCATTTT	CASSLGTGDGQPQHF
TRBV12-3/TRBV12-4	few	TRBD1	TRBJ1-2	TGTGCCAGCAGTCGGACAGGGTACTATGGCTACACCTTC	CASSRTGYYGYTF
TRBV19	NA	NA	TRBJ1-5	TGTGCCAGTAGTATATCAGGGGACCGCCAGCCCCAGCATTTT	CASSISGDRQPQHF
TRBV19	NA	NA	TRBJ2-5	TGTGCCAGTAGTATAGTTGGGGCAGGGCAAGAGACCCAGTACTTC	CASSIVGAGQETQYF
TRBV6-2/TRBV6-3	NA	NA	TRBJ2-7	TGTGCCAGCAGTCGGGGACACAACGAGCAGTACTTC	CASSRGHNEQYF
TRBV19	NA	TRBD2	TRBJ2-1	TGTGCCAGTAAAAGCGGACTAGTCGACAATGAGCAGTTCTTC	CASKSGLVDNEQFF
TRBV5-1	NA	NA	TRBJ2-1	TGCGCCAGCAGCGTCGGGCTGGGGAACAGGAATGAGCAGTTCTTC	CASSVGLGNRNEQFF
TRBV7-8	NA	NA	TRBJ1-1	TGTGCCAGCAGCTGGACAGAGAACACTGAAGCTTTCTTT	CASSWTENTEAFF
TRBV6-2/TRBV6-3	NA	NA	TRBJ1-6	TGTGCCAGCAGTTCCCCCGGCGGTTCACCCCTCCACTTT	CASSSPGGSPLHF
TRBV6-5	NA	NA	TRBJ2-4	TGTGCCAGCAGAGAGCAGGGGCTAGCCAAAAACATTCAGTACTTC	CASREQGLAKNIQYF
TRBV7-9	few	NA	TRBJ2-2	TGTGCCAGCAGCCATGGATTTAGCGAGTCCGGGGAGCTGTTTTTT	CASSHGFSESGELFF
TRBV11-2	few	TRBD2	TRBJ2-3	TGTGCCAGCAGCTTAGTGGTTAGCGGGGGGACGATCACAGATACGCAGTATTTT	CASSLVVSGGTITDTQYF
TRBV18	NA	NA	TRBJ1-3	TGTGCCAGCTCCATGGGACAAAGCTCTGGAAACACCATATATTTT	CASSMGQSSGNTIYF
TRBV5-8	many	TRBD1	TRBJ2-6	TGTGCCAGCAGCTTATGGCAGGGGGTTTCTGGGGCCAACGTCCTGACTTTC	CASSLWQGVSGANVLTF
TRBV19	NA	TRBD2	TRBJ2-2	TGTGCCAGTAACCCCTGGGGGGGACTAGCGGGGGCCGGGGAGCTGTTTTTT	CASNPWGGLAGAGELFF
TRBV6-1	few	NA	TRBJ2-1	TGTGCCAGCAGTGAAGGGCGGAGCCGTACTTACAATGAGCAGTTCTTC	CASSEGRSRTYNEQFF
TRBV13	few	NA	TRBJ1-1	TGTGCCAGCAGCTTAGTTCCAGGCCCAAACACTGAAGCTTTCTTT	CASSLVPGPNTEAFF
TRBV19	NA	NA	TRBJ2-7	TGTGCCAGTAGTACTTTGGGCAGCTACGAGCAGTACTTC	CASSTLGSYEQYF
TRBV7-9	NA	NA	TRBJ1-6	TGTGCCAGCAGCTTAAGTACAGGTTATAATTCACCCCTCCACTTT	CASSLSTGYNSPLHF